This T cell receptor beta chain was sequenced for a study of shared clonotypes between healthy human individuals. The sorted-subset replicate PCRs were given 150 to 200 ng DNA, which is tens of thousands of T cell genomes. Produced via immunoSEQ multiplex PCR; TCRdb's table is partial and in-frame only. The sample lists about 700,000 clones, about 74% occurring once. This clone was seen a handful of times. Germline V gives CDR1 SEHNR, CDR2 FQNEAQ (reference sequence). The CDR3 has 15 amino acids. Deletions cut 5 bases from V and 3 bases from J, with 17 bases between. Sequencing was carried out using memory CD4+ T cells sorted from blood. The subset: CD45RA-negative fraction. The source is a woman in her twenties or thirties in good health. V gene TRBV7-9 combines with J gene TRBJ2-7; D possibly uses TRBD1 or TRBD2 (5 bases each). This chain's CDR3 is CASSPGTKTNYEQYF. The CDR3, as DNA: TGTGCCAGCAGCCCAGGGACCAAAACAAACTACGAGCAGTACTTC. Full variable domain (rest looked up from reference TRBV7-9 and TRBJ2-7): DTGVSQNPRHKITKRGQNVTFRCDPISEHNRLYWYRQTLGQGPEFLTYFQNEAQLEKSRLLSDRFSAERPKGSFSTLEIQRTEQGDSAMYLCASSPGTKTNYEQYFGPGTRLTVT.